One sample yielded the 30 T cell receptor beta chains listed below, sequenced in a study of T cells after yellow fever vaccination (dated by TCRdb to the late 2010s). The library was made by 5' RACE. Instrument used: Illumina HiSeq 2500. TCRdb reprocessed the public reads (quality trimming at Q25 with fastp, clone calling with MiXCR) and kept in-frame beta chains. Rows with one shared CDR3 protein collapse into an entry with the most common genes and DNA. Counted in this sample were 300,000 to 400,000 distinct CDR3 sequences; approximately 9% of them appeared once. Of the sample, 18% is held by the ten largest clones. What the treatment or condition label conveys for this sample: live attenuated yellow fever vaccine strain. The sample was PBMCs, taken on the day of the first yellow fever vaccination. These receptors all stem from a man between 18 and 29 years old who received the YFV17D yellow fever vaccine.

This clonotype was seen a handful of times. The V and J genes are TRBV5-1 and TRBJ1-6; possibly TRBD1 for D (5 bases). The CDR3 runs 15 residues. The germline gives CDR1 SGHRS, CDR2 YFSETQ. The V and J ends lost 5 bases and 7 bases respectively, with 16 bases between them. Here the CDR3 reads CASSSSGGVNSPLHF. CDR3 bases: TGCGCCAGCAGTTCCTCCGGGGGGGTGAATTCACCCCTCCACTTT. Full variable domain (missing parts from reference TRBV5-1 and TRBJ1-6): KAGVTQTPRYLIKTRGQQVTLSCSPISGHRSVSWYQQTPGQGLQFLFEYFSETQRNKGNFPGRFSGRQFSNSRSEMNVSTLELGDSALYLCASSSSGGVNSPLHFGNGTRLTVT.

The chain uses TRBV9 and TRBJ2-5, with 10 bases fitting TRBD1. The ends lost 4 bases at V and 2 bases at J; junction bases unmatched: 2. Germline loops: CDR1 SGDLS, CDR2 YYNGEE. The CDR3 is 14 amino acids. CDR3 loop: CASSQGQGQETQYF. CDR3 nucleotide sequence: TGTGCCAGCAGCCAGGGACAGGGGCAAGAGACCCAGTACTTC.

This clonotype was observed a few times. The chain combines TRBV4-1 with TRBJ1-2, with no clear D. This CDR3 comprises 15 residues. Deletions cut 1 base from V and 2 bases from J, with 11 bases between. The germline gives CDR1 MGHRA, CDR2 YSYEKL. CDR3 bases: TGCGCCAGCAGCCAAGTGGCTGAGGGCAACTATGGCTACACCTTC. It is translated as CASSQVAEGNYGYTF.

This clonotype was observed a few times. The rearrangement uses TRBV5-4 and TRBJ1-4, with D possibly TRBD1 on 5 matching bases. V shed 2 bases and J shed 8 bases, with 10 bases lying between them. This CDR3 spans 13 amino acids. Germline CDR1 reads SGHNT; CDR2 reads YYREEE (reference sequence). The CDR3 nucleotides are TGTGCCAGCAGCTTCGGGACCAGCGAAAAACTGTTTTTT. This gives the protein CASSFGTSEKLFF.

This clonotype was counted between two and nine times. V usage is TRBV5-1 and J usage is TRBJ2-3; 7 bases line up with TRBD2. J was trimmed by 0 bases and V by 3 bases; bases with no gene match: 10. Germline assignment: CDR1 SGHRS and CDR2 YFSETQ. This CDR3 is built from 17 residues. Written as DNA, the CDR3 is TGCGCCAGCAGCTCCTTCACTGGGGGGGGGAGCACAGATACGCAGTATTTT. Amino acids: CASSSFTGGGSTDTQYF. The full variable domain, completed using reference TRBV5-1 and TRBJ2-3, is KAGVTQTPRYLIKTRGQQVTLSCSPISGHRSVSWYQQTPGQGLQFLFEYFSETQRNKGNFPGRFSGRQFSNSRSEMNVSTLELGDSALYLCASSSFTGGGSTDTQYFGPGTRLTVL.

The CDR3 region has the DNA TGTGCCAGCATCTTAGAGGGTATTGAAGCTTTCTTT. Translated, it gives CASILEGIEAFF. The chain employs TRBV6-6 and TRBJ1-1; D call uncertain. This CDR3 is 12 amino acids long. The V end lost 7 bases, the J end lost 7 bases, and 13 bases lay between the germline ends. The V gene's germline CDR1 is MNHNY and CDR2 SVGAGI (reference sequence).

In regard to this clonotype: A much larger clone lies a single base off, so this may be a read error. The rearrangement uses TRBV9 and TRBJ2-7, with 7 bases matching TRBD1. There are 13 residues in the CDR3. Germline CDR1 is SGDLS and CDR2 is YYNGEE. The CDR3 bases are TGTGCCGGCAGCGTAGGGGGCCGGTACGAGCAGTACTTC. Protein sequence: CAGSVGGRYEQYF.

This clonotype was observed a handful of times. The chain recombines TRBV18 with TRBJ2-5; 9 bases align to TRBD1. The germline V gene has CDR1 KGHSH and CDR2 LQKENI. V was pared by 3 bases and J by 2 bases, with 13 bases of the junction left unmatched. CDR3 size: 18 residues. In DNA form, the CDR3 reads TGTGCCAGCTCACCGAAATCTCCGGGACAGGGAGGACAAGAGACCCAGTACTTC. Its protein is CASSPKSPGQGGQETQYF.

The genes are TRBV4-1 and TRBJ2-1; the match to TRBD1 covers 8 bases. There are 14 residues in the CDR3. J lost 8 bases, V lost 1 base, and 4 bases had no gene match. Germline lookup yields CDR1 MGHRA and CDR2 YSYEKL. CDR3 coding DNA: TGCGCCAGCAGCCAAGCCAGGGGGCAGGATGAGCAGTTCTTC. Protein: CASSQARGQDEQFF.

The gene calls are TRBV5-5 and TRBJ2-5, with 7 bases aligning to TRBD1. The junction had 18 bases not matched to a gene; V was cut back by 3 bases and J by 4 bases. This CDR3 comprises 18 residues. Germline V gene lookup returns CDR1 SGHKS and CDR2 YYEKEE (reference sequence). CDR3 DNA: TGTGCCAGCAGCTCCGGGGCCCTCAACAGGGGATGGAGAGAGACCCAGTACTTC. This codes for CASSSGALNRGWRETQYF. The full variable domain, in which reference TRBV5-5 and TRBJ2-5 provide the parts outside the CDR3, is DAGVTQSPTHLIKTRGQQVTLRCSPISGHKSVSWYQQVLGQGPQFIFQYYEKEERGRGNFPDRFSARQFPNYSSELNVNALLLGDSALYLCASSSGALNRGWRETQYFGPGTRLLVL.

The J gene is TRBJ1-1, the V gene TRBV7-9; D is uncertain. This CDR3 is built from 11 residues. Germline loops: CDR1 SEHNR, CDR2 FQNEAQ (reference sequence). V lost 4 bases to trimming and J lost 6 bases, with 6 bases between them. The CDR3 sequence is CASSSPSEAFF. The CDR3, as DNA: TGTGCCAGCAGCTCCCCCTCTGAAGCTTTCTTT. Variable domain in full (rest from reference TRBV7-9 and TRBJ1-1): DTGVSQNPRHKITKRGQNVTFRCDPISEHNRLYWYRQTLGQGPEFLTYFQNEAQLEKSRLLSDRFSAERPKGSFSTLEIQRTEQGDSAMYLCASSSPSEAFFGQGTRLTVV.

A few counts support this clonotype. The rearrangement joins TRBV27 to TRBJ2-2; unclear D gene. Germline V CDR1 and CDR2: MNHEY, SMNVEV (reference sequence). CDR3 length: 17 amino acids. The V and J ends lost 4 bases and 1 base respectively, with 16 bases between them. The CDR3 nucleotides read TGTGCCAGCAGTTCCCGGACGCTCCAAATGAACACCGGGGAGCTGTTTTTT. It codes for CASSSRTLQMNTGELFF.

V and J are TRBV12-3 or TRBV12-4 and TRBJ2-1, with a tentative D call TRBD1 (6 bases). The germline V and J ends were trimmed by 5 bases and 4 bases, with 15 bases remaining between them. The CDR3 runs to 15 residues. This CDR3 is CASSPRGLIYNEQFF. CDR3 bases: TGTGCCAGCAGTCCCAGGGGCTTAATTTACAATGAGCAGTTCTTC.

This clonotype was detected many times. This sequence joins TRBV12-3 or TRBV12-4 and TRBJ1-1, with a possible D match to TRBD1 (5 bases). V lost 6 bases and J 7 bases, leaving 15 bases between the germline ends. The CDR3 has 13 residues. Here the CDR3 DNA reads TGTGCCAGCAGCCCTCAGGGAAGGGATGAAGCTTTCTTT. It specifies CASSPQGRDEAFF.

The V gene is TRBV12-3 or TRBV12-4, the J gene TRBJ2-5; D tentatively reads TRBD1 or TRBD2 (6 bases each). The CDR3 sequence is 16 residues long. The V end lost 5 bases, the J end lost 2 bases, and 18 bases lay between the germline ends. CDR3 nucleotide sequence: TGTGCCAGCAGTCCCTGGGCCGGGGGCGCGCAAGAGACCCAGTACTTC. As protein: CASSPWAGGAQETQYF.

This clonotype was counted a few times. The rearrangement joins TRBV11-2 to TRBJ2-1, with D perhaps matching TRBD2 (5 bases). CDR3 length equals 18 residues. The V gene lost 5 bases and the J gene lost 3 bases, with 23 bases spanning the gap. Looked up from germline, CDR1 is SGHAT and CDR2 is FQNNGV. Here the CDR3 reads CASSQRESWSRIYNEQFF. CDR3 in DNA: TGTGCCAGCAGCCAACGGGAAAGTTGGTCCCGTATCTACAATGAGCAGTTCTTC. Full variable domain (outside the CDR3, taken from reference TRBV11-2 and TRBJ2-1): EAGVAQSPRYKIIEKRQSVAFWCNPISGHATLYWYQQILGQGPKLLIQFQNNGVVDDSQLPKDRFSAERLKGVDSTLKIQPAKLEDSAVYLCASSQRESWSRIYNEQFFGPGTRLTVL.

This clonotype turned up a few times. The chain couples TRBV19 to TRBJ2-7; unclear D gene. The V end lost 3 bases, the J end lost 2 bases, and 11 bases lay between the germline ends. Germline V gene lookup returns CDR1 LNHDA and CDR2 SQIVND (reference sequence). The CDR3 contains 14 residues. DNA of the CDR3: TGTGCCAGTAGTATGAATCCTTCCACCTACGAGCAGTACTTC. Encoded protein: CASSMNPSTYEQYF.

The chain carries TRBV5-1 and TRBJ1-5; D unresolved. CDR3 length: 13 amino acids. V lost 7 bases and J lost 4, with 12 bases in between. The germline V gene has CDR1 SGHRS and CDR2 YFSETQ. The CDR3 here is CASAANWNQPQHF. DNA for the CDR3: TGCGCCAGCGCGGCAAACTGGAATCAGCCCCAGCATTTT.

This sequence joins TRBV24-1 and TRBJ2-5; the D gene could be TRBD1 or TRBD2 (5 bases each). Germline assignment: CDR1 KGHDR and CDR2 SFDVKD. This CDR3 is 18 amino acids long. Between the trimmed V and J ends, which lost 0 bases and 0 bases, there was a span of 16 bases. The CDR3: CATSDLATAGVYQETQYF. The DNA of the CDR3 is TGTGCCACCAGTGATTTGGCGACAGCCGGGGTTTACCAAGAGACCCAGTACTTC.

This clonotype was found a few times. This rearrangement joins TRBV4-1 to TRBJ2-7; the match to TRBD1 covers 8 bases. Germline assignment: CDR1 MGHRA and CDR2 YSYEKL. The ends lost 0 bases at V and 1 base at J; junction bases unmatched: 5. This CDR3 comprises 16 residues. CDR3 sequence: CASSQEGDRISYEQYF. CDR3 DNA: TGCGCCAGCAGCCAAGAAGGGGACAGGATTTCCTACGAGCAGTACTTC.

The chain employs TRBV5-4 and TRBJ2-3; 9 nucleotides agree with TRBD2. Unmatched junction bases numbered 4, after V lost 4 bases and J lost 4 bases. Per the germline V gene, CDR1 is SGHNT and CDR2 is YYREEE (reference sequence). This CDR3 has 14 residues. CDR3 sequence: CASSTASGADTQYF. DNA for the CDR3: TGTGCCAGCAGCACGGCTAGCGGGGCAGATACGCAGTATTTT. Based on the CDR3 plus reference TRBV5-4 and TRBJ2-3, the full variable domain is ETGVTQSPTHLIKTRGQQVTLRCSSQSGHNTVSWYQQALGQGPQFIFQYYREEENGRGNFPPRFSGLQFPNYSSELNVNALELDDSALYLCASSTASGADTQYFGPGTRLTVL.

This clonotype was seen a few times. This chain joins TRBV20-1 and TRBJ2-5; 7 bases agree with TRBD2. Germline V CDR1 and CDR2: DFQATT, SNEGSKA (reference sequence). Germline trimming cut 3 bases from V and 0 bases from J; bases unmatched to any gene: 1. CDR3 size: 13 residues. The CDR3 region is CSASGGNQETQYF. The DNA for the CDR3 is TGCAGTGCTAGCGGGGGGAACCAAGAGACCCAGTACTTC.

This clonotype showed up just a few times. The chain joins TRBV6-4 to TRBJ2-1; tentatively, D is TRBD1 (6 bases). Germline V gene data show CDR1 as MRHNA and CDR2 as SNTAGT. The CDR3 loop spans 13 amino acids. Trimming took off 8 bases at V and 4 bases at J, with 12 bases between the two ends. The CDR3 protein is CASSVGQYNEQFF. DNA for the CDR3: TGTGCCAGCTCCGTCGGACAGTACAATGAGCAGTTCTTC.

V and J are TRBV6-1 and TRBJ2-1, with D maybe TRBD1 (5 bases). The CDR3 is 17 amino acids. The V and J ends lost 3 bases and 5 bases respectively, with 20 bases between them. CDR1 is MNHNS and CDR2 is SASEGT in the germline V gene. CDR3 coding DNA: TGTGCCAGCAGTGACTGGCAGGGCTCTGTCGAGGACAATGAGCAGTTCTTC. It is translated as CASSDWQGSVEDNEQFF.

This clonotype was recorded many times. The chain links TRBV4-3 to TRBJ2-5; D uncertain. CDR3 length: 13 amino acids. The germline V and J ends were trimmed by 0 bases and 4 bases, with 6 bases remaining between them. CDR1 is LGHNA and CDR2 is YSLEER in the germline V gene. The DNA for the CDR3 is TGCGCCAGCAGCCAAGATCTACGAGAGACCCAGTACTTC. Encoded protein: CASSQDLRETQYF.

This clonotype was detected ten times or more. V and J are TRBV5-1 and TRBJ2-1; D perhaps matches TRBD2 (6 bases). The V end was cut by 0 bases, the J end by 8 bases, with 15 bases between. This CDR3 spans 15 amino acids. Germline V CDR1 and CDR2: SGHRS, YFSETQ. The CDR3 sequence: CASSLEVKPGDEQFF. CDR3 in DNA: TGCGCCAGCAGCTTGGAAGTGAAACCGGGAGATGAGCAGTTCTTC.

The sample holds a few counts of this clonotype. CDR3 DNA: TGTGCCAGCAAGGCTGAGGGAGATTATGGCTACACCTTC. Translation gives CASKAEGDYGYTF. The chain employs TRBV6-2 or TRBV6-3 and TRBJ1-2; D remains ambiguous. The CDR3 sequence is 13 residues long. Germline V gene lookup returns CDR1 MNHEY and CDR2 SVGEGT. V lost 7 bases and J lost 5, with 14 bases in between.

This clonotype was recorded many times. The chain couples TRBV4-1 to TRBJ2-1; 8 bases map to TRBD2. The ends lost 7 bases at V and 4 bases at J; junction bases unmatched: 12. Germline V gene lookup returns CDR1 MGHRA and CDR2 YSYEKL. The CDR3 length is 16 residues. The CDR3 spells CASTSGAGAFYNEQFF. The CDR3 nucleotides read TGCGCCAGCACCTCGGGAGCGGGGGCATTTTACAATGAGCAGTTCTTC.

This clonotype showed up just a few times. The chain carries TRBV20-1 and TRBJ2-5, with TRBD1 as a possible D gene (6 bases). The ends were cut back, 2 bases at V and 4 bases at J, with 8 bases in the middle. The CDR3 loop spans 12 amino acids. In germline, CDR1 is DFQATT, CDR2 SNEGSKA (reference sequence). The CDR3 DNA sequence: TGCAGTGCTAGACAGGGGTCAGAGACCCAGTACTTC. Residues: CSARQGSETQYF.

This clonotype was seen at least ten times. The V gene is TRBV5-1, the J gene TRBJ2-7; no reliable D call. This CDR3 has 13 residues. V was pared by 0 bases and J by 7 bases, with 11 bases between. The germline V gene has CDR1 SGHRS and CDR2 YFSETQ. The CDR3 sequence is CASSLAGTPEQYF. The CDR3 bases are TGCGCCAGCAGCTTGGCCGGCACTCCTGAGCAGTACTTC.